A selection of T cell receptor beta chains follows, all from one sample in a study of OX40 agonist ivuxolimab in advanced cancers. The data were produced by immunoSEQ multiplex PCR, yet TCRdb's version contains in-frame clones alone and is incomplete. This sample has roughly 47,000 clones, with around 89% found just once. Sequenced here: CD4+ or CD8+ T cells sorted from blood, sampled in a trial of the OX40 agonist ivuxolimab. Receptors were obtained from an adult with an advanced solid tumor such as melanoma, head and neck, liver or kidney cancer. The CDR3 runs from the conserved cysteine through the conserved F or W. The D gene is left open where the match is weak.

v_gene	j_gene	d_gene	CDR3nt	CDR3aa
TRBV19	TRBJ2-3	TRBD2	TGTGCCAGTAGTATAATTCTAGCGGCTGACTCGGACAGCACAGATACGCAGTATTTT	CASSIILAADSDSTDTQYF
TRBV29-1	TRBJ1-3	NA	TGCAGCGTTGTGATTGTGGAGGCTCCGGGAAACACCATATATTTT	CSVVIVEAPGNTIYF
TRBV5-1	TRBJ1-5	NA	TGCGCCAGCAGCTTGGAGGGGGGCTGGAATCAGCCCCAGCATTTT	CASSLEGGWNQPQHF
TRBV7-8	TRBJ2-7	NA	TGTGCCAGCACCCCTATCCGGGGATCCCCCTACGAGCAGTACTTC	CASTPIRGSPYEQYF
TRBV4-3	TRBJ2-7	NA	TGCGCCAGCAGCCAAGGGACAGTCTACGAGCAGTACTTC	CASSQGTVYEQYF
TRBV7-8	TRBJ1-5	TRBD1	TGTGCCAGCAGCTCCAGGGACAGGGAGGGTCAGCCCCAGCATTTT	CASSSRDREGQPQHF
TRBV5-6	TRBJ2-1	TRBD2	TGTGCCAGCACCTTGAGCGGGAGCTACAATGAGCAGTTCTTC	CASTLSGSYNEQFF
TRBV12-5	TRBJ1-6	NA	TGTGCTAGTGGGTTGGGGGCGGCCAGCTCCTATAATTCACCCCTCCACTTT	CASGLGAASSYNSPLHF
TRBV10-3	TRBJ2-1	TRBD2	TGTGCCATCAGAGAAGCGGGAGCCAACTACAATGAGCAGTTCTTC	CAIREAGANYNEQFF
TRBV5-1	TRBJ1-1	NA	TGCGCCAGCAGCTTGAATGGGTTGAACACTGAAGCTTTCTTT	CASSLNGLNTEAFF
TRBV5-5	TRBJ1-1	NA	TGTGCCAGCACCTTGGCGCAGGGCCCGAACACTGAAGCTTTCTTT	CASTLAQGPNTEAFF
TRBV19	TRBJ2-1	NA	TGTGCCAGTAGGGTGGGGTTAGAGCAGTTCTTC	CASRVGLEQFF
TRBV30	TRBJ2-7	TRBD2	TGTGCCTGGAGGGGGGGGCTAGCGGGAGAGTACGAGCAGTACTTC	CAWRGGLAGEYEQYF
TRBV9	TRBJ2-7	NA	TGTGCCAGCACCCTGGGGGCGGCGGTGGTCGAGCAGTACTTC	CASTLGAAVVEQYF